Sequencing of this T cell receptor beta chain was carried out in a study of metastatic and nonmetastatic thyroid tumors. Study as a whole: Both malignant and benign thyroid patients supplied peripheral blood and tumor or nodule tissue samples, across which the repertoires of these patients were then compared.

All patients were untreated before thyroid surgery. This clone was recorded a few times. Its antigen is still unknown. Study results and caveats: Reportedly, malignant thyroid tumors had significantly higher TCR beta diversity than benign nodules, in blood and tumor.

CDR3 length: 16 residues. Germline V lookup: CDR1 MNHEY, CDR2 SVGAGI. V was clipped by 2 bases and J by 0 bases, with 11 bases between them. In the authors' workflow: Construction of a distant-metastasis classifier for papillary thyroid cancer relied on CDR3 differences across clinicopathological groups. TCRdb re-processed the PCR reads through MiXCR. The V and J calls come from TCRdb's annotation, not from the publication. This repertoire shows some 15,000 clones, roughly 30% found once; its top ten account for roughly 18%. This TCR derives from a female donor with papillary thyroid cancer or a benign thyroid nodule (not recorded which). Some clones in this sample may be carry-over from other donors' samples. The chain combines TRBV6-5 with TRBJ2-1; no firm D call. Material for sequencing was tumor tissue. This CDR3 is CASSYQRVYSYNEQFF. CDR3 sequence (DNA): TGTGCCAGCAGTTACCAGCGCGTTTACTCCTACAATGAGCAGTTCTTC.